This record looks at one T cell receptor beta chain sequence and its context. Antigen unknown. The entry originates in a study of OX40 agonist ivuxolimab in advanced cancers. The protocol was immunoSEQ multiplex PCR, while the TCRdb copy is restricted to in-frame clones and leaves out a portion. The data contain tens of thousands of clones, about 87% of them seen just once; the ten biggest clones take up around 31%. The CDR3 covers 14 residues. The V end lost 3 bases, the J end lost 8 bases, and 13 bases lay between the germline ends. The germline gives CDR1 SNHLY, CDR2 FYNNEI. General observations from the study: At doses 0.1 to 3.0 mg/kg, CD4+ and CD8+ clones expanded.

The TCR originated in an adult with an advanced solid tumor such as melanoma, head and neck, liver or kidney cancer. The chain employs TRBV2 and TRBJ1-4; unclear D gene. Source: CD4+ or CD8+ T cells sorted from blood, taken in a trial of the OX40 agonist ivuxolimab. The CDR3 sequence: CASSDRQVGEKLFF. CDR3 nucleotide sequence: TGTGCCAGCAGTGATCGGCAGGTTGGGGAAAAACTGTTTTTT.